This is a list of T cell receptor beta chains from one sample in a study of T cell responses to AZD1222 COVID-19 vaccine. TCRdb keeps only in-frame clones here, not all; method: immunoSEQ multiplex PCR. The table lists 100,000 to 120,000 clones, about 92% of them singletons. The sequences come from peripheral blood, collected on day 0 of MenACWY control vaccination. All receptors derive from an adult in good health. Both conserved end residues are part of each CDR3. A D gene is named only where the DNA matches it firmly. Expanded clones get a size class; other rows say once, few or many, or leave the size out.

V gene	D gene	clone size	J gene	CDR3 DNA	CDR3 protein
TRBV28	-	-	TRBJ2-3	TGTGCCAGCAGTTTATACCAGCGCGGGGGCACAGATACGCAGTATTTT	CASSLYQRGGTDTQYF
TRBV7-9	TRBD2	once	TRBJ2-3	TGTGCCAGCGGGACTAGGTCAGATACGCAGTATTTT	CASGTRSDTQYF
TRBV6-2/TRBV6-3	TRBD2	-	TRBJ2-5	TGTGCCAGCAGTTACCTCATACTAGCGGGGGAAGAGACCCAGTACTTC	CASSYLILAGEETQYF
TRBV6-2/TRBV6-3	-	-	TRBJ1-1	TGTGCCAGCAGTTACGCTGGACAGTCGGTCCATGAAGCTTTCTTT	CASSYAGQSVHEAFF
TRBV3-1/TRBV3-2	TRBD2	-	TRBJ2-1	TGTGCCAGCAGCCACATAGCGGGGGGGCTTTCCTACAATGAGCAGTTCTTC	CASSHIAGGLSYNEQFF
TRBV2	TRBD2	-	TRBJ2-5	TGTGCCAGCAGTCAGACTAGCGGACAAGAGACCCAGTACTTC	CASSQTSGQETQYF
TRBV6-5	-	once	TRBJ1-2	TGTGCCAGCAGGGTCACCCAAAACTATGGCTACACCTTC	CASRVTQNYGYTF
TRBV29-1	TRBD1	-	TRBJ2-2	TGCAGCGTTGAAGAGACAGGGGGCACCGGGGAGCTGTTTTTT	CSVEETGGTGELFF
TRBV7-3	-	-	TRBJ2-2	TGTGCCAGCAGCTTAGTAACAGGGGGGGAGCTGTTTTTT	CASSLVTGGELFF
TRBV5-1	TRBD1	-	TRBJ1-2	TGCGCCAGCAGCCCAACACAGGGGAAGGGTGGCTACACCTTC	CASSPTQGKGGYTF
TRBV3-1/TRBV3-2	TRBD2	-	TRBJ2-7	TGTGCCAGCAGCCAAGGGCTAGCGGCCTCCTACGAGCAGTACTTC	CASSQGLAASYEQYF
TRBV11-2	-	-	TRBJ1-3	TGTGCCAGCAGCTTAGCCGGCCAGGGAACTGGAAACACCATATATTTT	CASSLAGQGTGNTIYF
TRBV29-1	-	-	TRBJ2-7	TGCAGCGTTACCCGGGCCGGGGGATCCTACGAGCAGTACTTC	CSVTRAGGSYEQYF
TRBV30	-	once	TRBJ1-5	TGTGCCTGGAGTCACAGGGAGGCGGGTCAGCCCCAGCATTTT	CAWSHREAGQPQHF
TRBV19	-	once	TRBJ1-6	TGTGCCAGTAGGATTACAGGGCGGAATTCACCCCTCCACTTT	CASRITGRNSPLHF
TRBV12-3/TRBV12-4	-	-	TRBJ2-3	TGTGCCAGCTCTCGTGACCAAGATACGCAGTATTTT	CASSRDQDTQYF
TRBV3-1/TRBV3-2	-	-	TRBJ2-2	TGTGCCAGCAGCCAGGGGGGTACGAACACCGGGGAGCTGTTTTTT	CASSQGGTNTGELFF
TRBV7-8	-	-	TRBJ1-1	TGTGCCAGCAGCTTAGCGGTGGAGGGGTTGAGCACTGAAGCTTTCTTT	CASSLAVEGLSTEAFF
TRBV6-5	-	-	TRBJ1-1	TGTGCCAGCAGCCCAAGGGGGGCGCGCACTGAAGCTTTCTTT	CASSPRGARTEAFF
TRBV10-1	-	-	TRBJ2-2	TGCGCCAGCAGTGAGTCCCGAAACACCGGGGAGCTGTTTTTT	CASSESRNTGELFF
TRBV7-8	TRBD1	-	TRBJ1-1	TGTGCCAGCAGCTTAGCGCAGGGGGCCGGGAACACTGAAGCTTTCTTT	CASSLAQGAGNTEAFF
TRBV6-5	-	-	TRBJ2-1	TGTGCCAGCAGTTCAGGGAACGAGCAGTTCTTC	CASSSGNEQFF
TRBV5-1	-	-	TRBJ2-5	TGCGCCAGCAGTACCGCTCTTACGGGGAACCAAGAGACCCAGTACTTC	CASSTALTGNQETQYF
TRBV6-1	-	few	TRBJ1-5	TGTGCCAGCAGGGGGGGGACGCTTCAGCCCCAGCATTTT	CASRGGTLQPQHF
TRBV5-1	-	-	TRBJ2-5	TGCGCCAGCAGCTGGGCGATGGATCAAGAGACCCAGTACTTC	CASSWAMDQETQYF
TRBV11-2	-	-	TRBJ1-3	TGTGCCAGCAGCTTAGTAGGTGCGGGAAACACCATATATTTT	CASSLVGAGNTIYF
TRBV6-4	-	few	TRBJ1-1	TGTGCCAGCAGTGACGGGGGGGCTGGTAGTGAAGCTTTCTTT	CASSDGGAGSEAFF
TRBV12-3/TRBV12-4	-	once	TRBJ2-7	TGTGCCAGCAGGCACACCTACGAGCAGTACTTC	CASRHTYEQYF
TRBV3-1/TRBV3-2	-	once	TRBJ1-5	TGTGCCAGCAGCCAAGATTGGACGAATCAGCCCCAGCATTTT	CASSQDWTNQPQHF
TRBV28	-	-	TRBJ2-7	TGTGCCAGCAGTTTAGTGGACAGCACCCCCTACGAGCAGTACTTC	CASSLVDSTPYEQYF
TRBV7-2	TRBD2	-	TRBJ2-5	TGTGCCAGCACCCGGGGGGGCGTACAAGAGACCCAGTACTTC	CASTRGGVQETQYF
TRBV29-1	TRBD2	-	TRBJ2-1	TGCAGCGTTGAGGAGGGAACGGTTAGCGGGGCGCCGTTCTTC	CSVEEGTVSGAPFF
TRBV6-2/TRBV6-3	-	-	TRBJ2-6	TGTGCCAGCAGTTCCGGTGGCCACAATGAGTGGGCCAACGTCCTGACTTTC	CASSSGGHNEWANVLTF
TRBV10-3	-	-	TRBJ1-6	TGTGCCATCAGAACAGGTTGGGGGGATGAAAATTCACCCCTCCACTTT	CAIRTGWGDENSPLHF
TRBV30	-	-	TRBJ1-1	TGTGCCTGGAGTGTTCAAGGGGCTGCTGAAGCTTTCTTT	CAWSVQGAAEAFF
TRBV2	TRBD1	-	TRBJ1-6	TGTGCCAGCAGTGAACCCCCGACAGGGGAGGGCTCCTATAATTCACCCCTCCACTTT	CASSEPPTGEGSYNSPLHF
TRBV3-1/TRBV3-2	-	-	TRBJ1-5	TGTGCCAGCAGCCAAGAGGCAGAAAATCAGCCCCAGCATTTT	CASSQEAENQPQHF
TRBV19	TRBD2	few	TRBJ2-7	TGTGCCAGTAGTATGTCTAGCGGGGACTCCTACGAGCAGTACTTC	CASSMSSGDSYEQYF
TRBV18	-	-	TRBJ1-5	TGTGCCAGTTCAGACGCACAGGGAACTCATAGCAATCAGCCCCAGCATTTT	CASSDAQGTHSNQPQHF
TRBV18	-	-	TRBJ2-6	TGTGCCAGCTCACCAATGGGGGCCAACTCTGGGGCCAACGTCCTGACTTTC	CASSPMGANSGANVLTF
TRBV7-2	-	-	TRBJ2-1	TGTGCCAGCAGCTTCCAAATATTTCGCGGGAATGAGCAGTTCTTC	CASSFQIFRGNEQFF
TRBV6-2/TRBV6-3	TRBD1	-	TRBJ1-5	TGTGCCAGCAGTTGGGACAGGGTAGTGGATCAGCCCCAGCATTTT	CASSWDRVVDQPQHF
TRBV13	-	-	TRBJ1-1	TGTGCCAGCAGCCCCGGGGGATACATGAACACTGAAGCTTTCTTT	CASSPGGYMNTEAFF
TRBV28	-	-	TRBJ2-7	TGTGCCAGCAGTTTCGGCAGTTCCTACGAGCAGTACTTC	CASSFGSSYEQYF
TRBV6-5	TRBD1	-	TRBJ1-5	TGTGCCAGCAGTCCCGACAGGGGAAGCAATCAGCCCCAGCATTTT	CASSPDRGSNQPQHF
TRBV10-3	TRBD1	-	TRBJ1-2	TGTGCCACCCAGGAGAGAGGACAGGACTACACCTTC	CATQERGQDYTF
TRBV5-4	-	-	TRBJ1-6	TGTGCCAGCAGCCATCGCCTTACTAGGACAGTGAAGGGATCACCCCTCCACTTT	CASSHRLTRTVKGSPLHF
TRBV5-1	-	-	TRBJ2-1	TGCGCCAGCAGCCGCACCCCCGCGGGAACCTACAATGAGCAGTTCTTC	CASSRTPAGTYNEQFF
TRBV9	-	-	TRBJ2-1	TGTGCCAGCAGCGTGGGGTGGGCCGACAATGAGCAGTTCTTC	CASSVGWADNEQFF
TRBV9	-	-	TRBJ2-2	TGTGCCAGCAGCTCGGAGGGGGACACCGGGGAGCTGTTTTTT	CASSSEGDTGELFF
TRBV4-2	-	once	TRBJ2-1	TGTGCCAGCAGCCAAGCTAAGGTATGGTTCTTC	CASSQAKVWFF
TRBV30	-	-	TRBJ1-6	TGTGCCTGGGAAGGACAGCCGAATTCACCCCTCCACTTT	CAWEGQPNSPLHF
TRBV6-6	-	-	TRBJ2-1	TGTGCCAGCAGTTACCTCTGGGAAGGGCAGTTCTTC	CASSYLWEGQFF
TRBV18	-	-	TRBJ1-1	TGTGCCAGCACCGGAGGTGGGGCCTCGAACACTGAAGCTTTCTTT	CASTGGGASNTEAFF
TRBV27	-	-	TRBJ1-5	TGTGCCAGCAGTTTATGGTGGGGGGCTAATCAGCCCCAGCATTTT	CASSLWWGANQPQHF
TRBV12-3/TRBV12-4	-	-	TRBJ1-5	TGTGCCAGCAGTTTGAGGGCAAATCAGCCCCAGCATTTT	CASSLRANQPQHF
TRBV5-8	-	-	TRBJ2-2	TGTGCCAGCAGCTTGAGCCTCCCGAACACCGGGGAGCTGTTTTTT	CASSLSLPNTGELFF
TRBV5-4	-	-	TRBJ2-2	TGTGCCAGCAGCCAAGCCGAGGGAGACCGCGAACACCGGGAGCTGTTTTTT	CASSQAEGDREHRELFF
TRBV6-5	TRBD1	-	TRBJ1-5	TGTGCCAGCAACGACAGGGATATTCAGCCCCAGCATTTT	CASNDRDIQPQHF
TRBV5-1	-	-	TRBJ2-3	TGCGCCAGCAGCTTGGTGGGTTCACGTGTGGATACGCAGTATTTT	CASSLVGSRVDTQYF